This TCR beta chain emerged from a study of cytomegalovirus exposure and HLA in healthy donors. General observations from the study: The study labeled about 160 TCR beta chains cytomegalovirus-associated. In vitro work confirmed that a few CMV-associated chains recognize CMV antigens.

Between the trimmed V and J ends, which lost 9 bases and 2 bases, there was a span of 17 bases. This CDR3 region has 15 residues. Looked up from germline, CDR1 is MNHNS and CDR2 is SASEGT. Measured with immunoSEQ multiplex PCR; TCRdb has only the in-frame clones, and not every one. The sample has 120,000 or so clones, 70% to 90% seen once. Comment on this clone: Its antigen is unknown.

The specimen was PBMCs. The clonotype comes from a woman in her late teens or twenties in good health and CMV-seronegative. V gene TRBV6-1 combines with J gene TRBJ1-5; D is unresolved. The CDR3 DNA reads TGTGCCAGTCAGTCGGGCGGGTTGGGCAATCAGCCCCAGCATTTT. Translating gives CASQSGGLGNQPQHF.